This TCR beta chain was documented in a study of blood T cell repertoires in COVID-19. Study at large: T cells, B-cell-depleted T cells, or PBMCs supplied cDNA or gDNA.

Repertoires were generated with immunoSEQ multiplex PCR, while TCRdb's copy carries only in-frame clones and drops some. The sample lists approximately 90,000 clones, around 87% seen once, with approximately 18% in the top ten. The CDR3 contains 15 residues. V gave up 4 bases and J gave up 5 bases; unmatched junction bases: 4. CDR1 is WNHNN, CDR2 SYGVQD, per germline (reference sequence). The clonotype originates from a human donor in a cohort sampled during active COVID-19. What was sequenced was peripheral blood. The V and J genes are TRBV10-1 and TRBJ2-2, with 10 bases identical to TRBD1. CDR3 in amino acids: CASSVRTGGTGELFF. The CDR3 DNA sequence: TGCGCCAGCAGTGTTCGGACAGGGGGTACCGGGGAGCTGTTTTTT.